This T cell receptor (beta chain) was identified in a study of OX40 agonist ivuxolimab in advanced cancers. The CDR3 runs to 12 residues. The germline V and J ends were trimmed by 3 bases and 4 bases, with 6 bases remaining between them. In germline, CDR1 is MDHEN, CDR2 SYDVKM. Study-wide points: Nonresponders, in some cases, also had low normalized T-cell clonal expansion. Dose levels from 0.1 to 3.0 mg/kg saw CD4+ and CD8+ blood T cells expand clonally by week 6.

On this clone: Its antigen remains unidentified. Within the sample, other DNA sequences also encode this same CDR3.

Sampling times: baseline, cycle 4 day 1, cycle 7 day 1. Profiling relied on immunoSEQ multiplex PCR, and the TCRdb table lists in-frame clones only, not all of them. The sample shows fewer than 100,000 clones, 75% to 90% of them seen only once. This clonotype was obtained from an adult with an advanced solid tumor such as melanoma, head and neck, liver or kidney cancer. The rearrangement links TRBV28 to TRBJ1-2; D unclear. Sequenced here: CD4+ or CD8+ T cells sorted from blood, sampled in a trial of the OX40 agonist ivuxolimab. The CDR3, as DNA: TGTGCCAGCAGTTTGAAAGGCTATGGCTACACCTTC. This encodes CASSLKGYGYTF.